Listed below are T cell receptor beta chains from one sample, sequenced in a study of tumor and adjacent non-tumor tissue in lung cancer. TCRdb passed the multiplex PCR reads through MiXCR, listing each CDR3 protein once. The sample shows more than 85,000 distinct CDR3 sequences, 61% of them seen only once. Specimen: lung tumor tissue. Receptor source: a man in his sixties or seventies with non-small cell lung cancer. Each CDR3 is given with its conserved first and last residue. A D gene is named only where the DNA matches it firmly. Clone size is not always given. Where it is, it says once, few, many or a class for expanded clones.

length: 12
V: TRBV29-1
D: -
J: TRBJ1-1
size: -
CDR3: CSVSIGDTEAFF
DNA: TGCAGCGTTTCGATAGGGGACACTGAAGCTTTCTTT

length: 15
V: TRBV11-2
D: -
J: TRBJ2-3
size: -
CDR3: CASSPTGIRTYTQYF
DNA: TGTGCCAGCAGCCCCACAGGAATTCGTACGTATACGCAGTATTTT

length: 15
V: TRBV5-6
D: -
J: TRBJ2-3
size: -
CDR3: CAGSFGPLGTDTQYF
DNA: TGTGCCGGCAGCTTCGGGCCCTTAGGGACAGATACGCAGTATTTT

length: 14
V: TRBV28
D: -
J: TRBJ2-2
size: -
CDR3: CASRKGGNTGELFF
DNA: TGTGCCAGCAGGAAAGGGGGTAACACCGGGGAGCTGTTTTTT

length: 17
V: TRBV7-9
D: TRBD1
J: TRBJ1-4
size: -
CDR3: CASMGQLGAATNEKLFF
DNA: TGTGCCAGCATGGGACAGTTAGGTGCTGCAACTAATGAAAAACTGTTTTTT

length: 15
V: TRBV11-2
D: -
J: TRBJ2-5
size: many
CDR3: CASSFSRGDQETQYF
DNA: TGTGCCAGCAGCTTTAGTCGCGGGGACCAAGAGACCCAGTACTTC

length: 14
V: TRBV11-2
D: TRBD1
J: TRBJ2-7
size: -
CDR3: CASCEGDRNYEQYF
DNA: TGTGCAAGTTGCGAGGGGGACAGAAACTACGAGCAGTACTTC

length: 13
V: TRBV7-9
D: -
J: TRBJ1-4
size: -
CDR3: CASSLARVEKLFF
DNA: TGTGCCAGCAGCTTAGCCCGGGTCGAAAAACTGTTTTTT

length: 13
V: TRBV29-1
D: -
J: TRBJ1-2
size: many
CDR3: CSVEGSSNYGYTF
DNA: TGCAGCGTTGAAGGGTCTTCTAACTATGGCTACACCTTC

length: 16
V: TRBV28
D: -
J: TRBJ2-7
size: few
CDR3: CASSASSGTGTYEQYF
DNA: TGTGCCAGCAGCGCTTCTTCCGGGACGGGGACCTACGAGCAGTACTTC

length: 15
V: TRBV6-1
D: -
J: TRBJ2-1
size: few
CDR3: CASSEARRANNEQFF
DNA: TGTGCCAGCAGTGAAGCAAGGCGGGCCAACAATGAGCAGTTCTTC

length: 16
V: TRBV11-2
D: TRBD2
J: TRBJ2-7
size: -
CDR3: CASSKAGTSDLREQYF
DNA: TGTGCCAGCAGCAAGGCCGGCACTAGCGATCTGAGGGAGCAATACTTC

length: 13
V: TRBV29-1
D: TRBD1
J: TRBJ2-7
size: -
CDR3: CSVSDRTGYKQYF
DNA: TGCAGCGTTTCGGACAGGACTGGCTACAAGCAGTACTTC

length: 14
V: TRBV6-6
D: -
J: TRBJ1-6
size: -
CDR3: CASQGGFGASTLHF
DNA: TGTGCCAGCCAAGGGGGATTCGGAGCCTCAACCCTCCACTTT

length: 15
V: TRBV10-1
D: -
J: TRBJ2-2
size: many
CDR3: CASSESKGNTGELFF
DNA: TGCGCCAGCAGTGAGTCGAAGGGGAACACCGGGGAGCTGTTTTTT

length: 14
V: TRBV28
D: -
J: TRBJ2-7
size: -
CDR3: CASSLPRGMREQYF
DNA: TGTGCCAGCAGTCTCCCGCGAGGGATGAGGGAGCAGTACTTC

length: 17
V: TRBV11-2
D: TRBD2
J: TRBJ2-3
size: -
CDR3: CVSSSLGTSRSTYMQYF
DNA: TGTGTCAGCAGCTCCCTCGGGACTAGCAGGAGCACATATATGCAGTATTTT

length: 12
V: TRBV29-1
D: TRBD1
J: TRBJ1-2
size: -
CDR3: CRGRQGDHGYTF
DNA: TGTAGAGGACGACAGGGGGACCATGGCTACACCTTC

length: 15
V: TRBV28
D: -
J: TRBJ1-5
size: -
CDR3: CASSDPGTCNQPQHF
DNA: TGTGCCAGCAGCGACCCCGGGACCTGCAATCAGCCCCAGCATTTT

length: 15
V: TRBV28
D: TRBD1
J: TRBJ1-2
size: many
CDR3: CASSLTGQGYQGYTF
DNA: TGTGCCAGCAGTTTAACGGGACAGGGATACCAAGGCTACACCTTC

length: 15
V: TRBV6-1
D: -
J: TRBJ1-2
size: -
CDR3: CAVIRTGTQTPGYTF
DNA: TGTGCTGTCATCAGGACCGGGACCCAGACTCCTGGCTACACCTTC

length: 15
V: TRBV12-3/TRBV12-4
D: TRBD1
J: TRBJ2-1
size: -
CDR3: CASSLVQGELNEQLF
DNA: TGTGCCAGCAGTTTAGTCCAGGGGGAGTTAAATGAGCAGTTGTTC

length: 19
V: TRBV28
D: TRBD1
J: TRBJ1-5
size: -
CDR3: CASRPRGTGGAVVNQPQHF
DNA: TGTGCCAGCAGACCGCGTGGGACAGGGGGAGCGGTGGTCAATCAGCCCCAGCATTTT

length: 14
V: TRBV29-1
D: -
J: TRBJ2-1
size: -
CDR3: CSVNGHGVTNEQFF
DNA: TGCAGCGTTAATGGACACGGAGTGACGAATGAACAGTTCTTC

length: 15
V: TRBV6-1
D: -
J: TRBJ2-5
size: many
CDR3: CASSDRGRREETQYF
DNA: TGTGCCAGCAGTGACAGAGGGAGAAGAGAAGAGACCCAGTACTTC

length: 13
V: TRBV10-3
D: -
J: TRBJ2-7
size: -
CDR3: CAISGGSSYEKYF
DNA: TGTGCCATCAGCGGTGGGAGCTCCTACGAGAAGTACTTC

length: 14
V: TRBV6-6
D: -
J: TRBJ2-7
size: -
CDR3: CASTLGMGLYEQYF
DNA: TGTGCCAGCACCTTGGGCATGGGGCTTTACGAGCAGTACTTC

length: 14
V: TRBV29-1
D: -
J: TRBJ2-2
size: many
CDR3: CSGQTQGLTGELFF
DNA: TGCAGCGGACAGACCCAGGGTTTAACCGGGGAGCTGTTTTTT